This TCR beta chain came from a study of blood T cells in healthy people across ages. A minimum of 7 million PBMCs was isolated per sample. Extraction of total RNA produced a minimum of 5.5 micrograms from each sample. This clonotype was counted many times. Combining a sample-barcoded 5' primer with a J-beta primer mix, a second PCR ran for about 7 to 12 cycles. Each cDNA molecule was tagged by a template-switch adaptor that had 12 random nucleotides. Every sample gave at least 3 million paired-end reads containing CDR3. TCRdb re-called the 5' RACE reads through MiXCR, storing one row per CDR3 protein. Among 850,000 to 950,000 distinct CDR3 sequences listed, about 30% were seen once. The CDR3 length is 13 residues. Trimming pared 6 bases from V and 1 base from J, leaving 10 bases between. Germline V gene lookup returns CDR1 DFQATT and CDR2 SNEGSKA (reference sequence).

Sequencing was carried out using blood. The rearrangement links TRBV20-1 to TRBJ2-1; D is uncertain. This receptor was taken from an elderly woman in good health. The CDR3 loop reads CSAVGGSYNEQFF. CDR3 DNA sequence: TGCAGTGCGGTGGGTGGGTCCTACAATGAGCAGTTCTTC.